These 21 T cell receptor beta chains originate from one sample sequenced in a study of regulatory T cells in long-lasting Graves disease. Time point specified: persistent/refractory GD, antithyroid drugs over 5 years with positive TRAb. The TCR library used RNA extracted from PBMCs. For TCR beta, libraries came from iRepertoire HTBI primers and Arm-PCR of CDR3 regions. Each CDR3 protein is one row after TCRdb ran MiXCR on the multiplex PCR reads. Of some 440,000 distinct CDR3 sequences in the sample, around 20% were seen once. Sample: peripheral blood mononuclear cells (PBMCs), taken when the disease was refractory, from a patient treated with antithyroid drugs. The receptors derive from a female donor with Graves disease.

This clonotype was counted a few times. V is TRBV5-1 and J is TRBJ1-1, with TRBD1 identical over 7 bases. This CDR3 has 17 residues. Germline trimming cut 0 bases from V and 4 bases from J; bases unmatched to any gene: 12. Germline CDR1 is SGHRS and CDR2 is YFSETQ. CDR3 sequence: CASSLERGQLISTEAFF. The CDR3 region has the DNA TGCGCCAGCAGCTTGGAGAGGGGACAGTTGATAAGCACTGAAGCTTTCTTT.

This clonotype was seen ten or more times. The chain uses TRBV2 and TRBJ1-1, with D uncertain. V lost 1 base, J lost 0 bases, and 3 bases lay in between. The length of the CDR3 is 13 residues. The germline gives CDR1 SNHLY, CDR2 FYNNEI. The CDR3 is CASSEVLNTEAFF. In DNA form, the CDR3 reads TGTGCCAGCAGTGAAGTCCTGAACACTGAAGCTTTCTTT. Full variable domain (rest looked up from reference TRBV2 and TRBJ1-1): EPEVTQTPSHQVTQMGQEVILRCVPISNHLYFYWYRQILGQKVEFLVSFYNNEISEKSEIFDDQFSVERPDGSNFTLKIRSTKLEDSAMYFCASSEVLNTEAFFGQGTRLTVV.

This clonotype was picked up many times. A much more abundant neighbour one base away suggests this may be a read error. The chain carries TRBV7-9 and TRBJ1-1; D gene unclear. CDR3 length: 12 amino acids. CDR1 is SEHNR, CDR2 FQNEAQ, per germline (reference sequence). The V gene lost 1 base and the J gene lost 3 bases, with 3 bases spanning the gap. The CDR3: CASSLVDTEAFF. DNA for the CDR3: TGTGCCAGCAGCTTAGTAGACACTGAAGCTTTCTTT.

The chain joins TRBV6-2 or TRBV6-3 to TRBJ2-1, with 7 bases matching TRBD2. V lost 4 bases and J lost 6; bases outside the gene matches: 9. CDR1 and CDR2 (germline): MNHEY, SVGEGT. This CDR3 contains 15 residues. This CDR3 is CASSSRTRSGNEQFF. In DNA, the CDR3 is TGTGCCAGCAGTTCCCGGACTAGATCGGGCAATGAGCAGTTCTTC.

This clonotype showed up many times. The chain links TRBV4-1 to TRBJ2-1, with 12 bases identical to TRBD2. This CDR3 spans 16 amino acids. Losses at the gene ends were 1 base for V and 9 bases for J; bases not matched to a gene: 7. Germline-derived CDR1 and CDR2 are MGHRA and YSYEKL. CDR3 in amino acids: CASSQGTSGRTSEQFF. CDR3 bases: TGCGCCAGCAGCCAAGGAACTAGCGGGAGGACTAGTGAGCAGTTCTTC.

A few counts support this clonotype. This chain links TRBV28 with TRBJ1-2; no clear D gene. V gave up 3 bases and J gave up 1 base, with 9 bases separating them. The length of the CDR3 is 14 residues. Germline V CDR1 and CDR2: MDHEN, SYDVKM. Written as DNA, the CDR3 is TGTGCCAGCAGTTTTCCAGCCTTTAACTATGGCTACACCTTC. This sequence encodes CASSFPAFNYGYTF.

This clonotype appeared many times. This sequence joins TRBV5-1 and TRBJ2-7; D gene ambiguous. V lost 0 bases and J lost 5, with 15 bases in between. The CDR3 totals 15 residues. The germline gives CDR1 SGHRS, CDR2 YFSETQ. Here the CDR3 reads CASSLGDRPSNEQYF. CDR3 nucleotides: TGCGCCAGCAGCTTGGGGGATCGACCTTCTAACGAGCAGTACTTC.

This rearrangement joins TRBV19 to TRBJ1-1; D perhaps matches TRBD1 (5 bases). CDR1 and CDR2 (germline): LNHDA, SQIVND (reference sequence). This CDR3 comprises 15 residues. V lost 5 bases and J lost 2, with 15 bases in between. In nucleotides, the CDR3 is TGTGCCAGTAGTCGGCAGGGCAGAGCAAACACTGAAGCTTTCTTT. Its translation: CASSRQGRANTEAFF.

This clonotype was counted at least ten times. In DNA, the CDR3 is TGTGCCAGCTCGAGATATAATTCACCCCTCCACTTT. Its translation: CASSRYNSPLHF. The V and J genes are TRBV2 and TRBJ1-6, with unresolved D. The germline CDR1 and CDR2 sequences are SNHLY and FYNNEI. Trimming took 8 bases from V and 4 from J, leaving 6 bases between them. CDR3 length: 12 residues.

This clonotype was observed a handful of times. The rearrangement joins TRBV15 to TRBJ2-7, with 7 bases fitting TRBD2. From germline, CDR1 is LNHNV and CDR2 YYDKDF (reference sequence). V lost 6 bases and J lost 2; bases outside the gene matches: 16. This CDR3 spans 17 amino acids. In DNA, the CDR3 is TGTGCCACCAGTAGCAGTAATCCAGCGGGACTTACCTACGAGCAGTACTTC. It specifies CATSSSNPAGLTYEQYF.

This clonotype was detected many times. This sequence joins TRBV2 and TRBJ2-2; tentatively, D is TRBD1 or TRBD2 (5 bases each). Germline lookup yields CDR1 SNHLY and CDR2 FYNNEI. Trimming removed 8 bases at V and 4 bases at J, with 20 bases between. This CDR3 comprises 16 residues. The CDR3 loop is CASGPPGSEGTGELFF. The CDR3 DNA sequence: TGTGCCAGCGGACCCCCAGGGAGCGAGGGCACCGGGGAGCTGTTTTTT.

This clonotype was recorded a few times. The gene calls are TRBV5-6 and TRBJ2-7; tentatively, D is TRBD2 (6 bases). The CDR3 spans 14 residues. V gave up 2 bases and J gave up 2 bases, with 11 bases separating them. Germline V lookup: CDR1 SGHDT, CDR2 YYEEEE. The CDR3 spells CASSFSGSTYEQYF. CDR3 nucleotide sequence: TGTGCCAGCAGCTTTTCCGGGAGTACCTACGAGCAGTACTTC.

About this clonotype: Possible read error: a much larger clone is one base away. The chain joins TRBV28 to TRBJ1-5; 8 nucleotides match TRBD1. Germline assignment: CDR1 MDHEN and CDR2 SYDVKM. The CDR3 is 17 amino acids. CDR3 loop: CAGSLRSRDRRSQPQHF. The CDR3 region has the DNA TGTGCCGGCAGTTTAAGGTCGAGGGACAGGAGGTCCCAGCCCCAGCATTTT.

A few counts support this clonotype. The chain links TRBV27 to TRBJ2-3; weak D call: TRBD2 (5 bases). Per germline, CDR1 MNHEY and CDR2 SMNVEV (reference sequence). The CDR3 is made up of 14 amino acids. Trimming removed 8 bases at V and 4 bases at J, with 16 bases between. CDR3 in amino acids: CASGPGFGADTQYF. The CDR3 nucleotides are TGTGCCAGCGGCCCGGGATTCGGTGCAGATACGCAGTATTTT.

The chain combines TRBV7-2 with TRBJ1-5; TRBD1 is a possible D gene (6 bases). The V end lost 5 bases, the J end lost 4 bases, and 18 bases lay between the germline ends. Germline values: CDR1 SGHTA, CDR2 FQGNSA. The CDR3 runs 16 residues. CDR3 nucleotides: TGTGCCAGCAGCCAATCGGGGGGGGGCGGAAATCAGCCCCAGCATTTT. It translates to CASSQSGGGGNQPQHF. Filled out from reference TRBV7-2 and TRBJ1-5, the complete variable domain reads GAGVSQSPSNKVTEKGKDVELRCDPISGHTALYWYRQSLGQGLEFLIYFQGNSAPDKSGLPSDRFSAERTGGSVSTLTIQRTQQEDSAVYLCASSQSGGGGNQPQHFGDGTRLSIL.

Ten or more counts support this clonotype. The V gene is TRBV28, the J gene TRBJ1-5; D uncertain. This CDR3 contains 17 residues. The germline CDR1 and CDR2 sequences are MDHEN and SYDVKM. Trimming shortened V by 7 bases and J by 0 bases, and 19 bases separated the two germline ends. In DNA form, the CDR3 reads TGTGCCAGCAACTCACTTGCGGAGATTTATAGCAATCAGCCCCAGCATTTT. Its translation: CASNSLAEIYSNQPQHF.

This clonotype is a singleton in its sample. A single base separates this from a much larger clone, so it may be a read error. The V and J genes are TRBV7-2 and TRBJ2-5, with D possibly matching TRBD2 (5 bases). V lost 5 bases, J lost 1 base, and 11 bases lay in between. This CDR3 is built from 14 residues. CDR1 and CDR2 from the germline V gene are SGHTA and FQGNSA. DNA of the CDR3: TGTGCCAGCAGCGGAACAGAGGGCCAAGAGACCCAGTACTTC. As protein: CASSGTEGQETQYF. The entire variable domain, with the rest obtained from reference TRBV7-2 and TRBJ2-5, is as follows: GAGVSQSPSNKVTEKGKDVELRCDPISGHTALYWYRQSLGQGLEFLIYFQGNSAPDKSGLPSDRFSAERTGGSVSTLTIQRTQQEDSAVYLCASSGTEGQETQYFGPGTRLLVL.

This clonotype showed up many times. This rearrangement joins TRBV10-2 to TRBJ2-1, with TRBD2 matching 11 bases. This CDR3 has 15 residues. J lost 8 bases, V lost 0 bases, and 3 bases had no gene match. Germline CDR1 is WSHSY and CDR2 is SAAADI. The CDR3 DNA sequence: TGCGCCAGCAGTGAGTCTAGCGGGAGGGCTGATGAGCAGTTCTTC. Its translation is CASSESSGRADEQFF.

This clonotype has a handful of counts. V usage is TRBV24-1 and J usage is TRBJ2-1, with TRBD2 identical over 11 bases. After removal of 4 bases from V and 8 bases from J, the junction contained 15 bases not matched to a gene. This CDR3 region has 18 residues. The germline V gene has CDR1 KGHDR and CDR2 SFDVKD. The DNA for the CDR3 is TGTGCCACCAGTGACCCCCGAAAACCTAGCGGGAGGTTAGATGAGCAGTTCTTC. It translates to CATSDPRKPSGRLDEQFF.

This chain connects TRBV6-1 to TRBJ2-6; 8 nucleotides line up with TRBD1. The CDR3 length is 15 residues. Germline-derived CDR1 and CDR2 are MNHNS and SASEGT. Trimming removed 5 bases from V and 4 bases from J; junction bases left unmatched: 4. The CDR3 sequence: CASSPTGVGANVLTF. As DNA, the CDR3 is TGTGCCAGCAGTCCGACAGGGGTCGGGGCCAACGTCCTGACTTTC.

This chain connects TRBV6-1 to TRBJ2-7, with 14 nucleotides matching TRBD2. This CDR3 contains 13 residues. The trim removed 8 bases at V and 5 bases at J, leaving 2 bases unmatched. CDR1 MNHNS and CDR2 SASEGT come from the germline V gene. DNA of the CDR3: TGTGCCAGCCGGACTAGCGGGAGGAACGAGCAGTACTTC. Encoded protein: CASRTSGRNEQYF.